This TCR beta chain was captured in a study of blood T cell repertoires in COVID-19. Study at large: Acute and convalescent COVID-19 samples came from the United States, Italy and Spain. PBMCs, B-cell-depleted T cells, or T cells provided the cDNA or gDNA that made up the material.

In the authors' methods: Researchers report that nucleated cell counts were estimated from reference gene primer amplification. Repertoires were generated with immunoSEQ multiplex PCR, while TCRdb's copy carries only in-frame clones and drops some. V and J calls plus clone size are reproduced from that table; the DNA served to infer D and trimming. The sample yields about 220,000 clones, around four fifths seen once. Patients in Seattle were enrolled during active infection, then followed longitudinally. Sequenced sample: peripheral blood. The sequence was obtained from a woman in her 70s with COVID-19, enrolled during active disease.

The CDR3 spells CAWSVPGQALSPLHF. The CDR3 bases are TGTGCCTGGAGTGTACCTGGGCAGGCCCTATCACCCCTCCACTTT. The J gene is TRBJ1-6, the V gene TRBV30; D remains unclear. This CDR3 has 15 residues. Germline CDR1 is GTSNPN and CDR2 is SVGIG (reference sequence). Trimming removed 0 bases at V and 10 bases at J, with 16 bases between.